A selection of T cell receptor beta chains follows, all from one sample in a study of blood T cell repertoires in COVID-19. The method was immunoSEQ multiplex PCR; TCRdb's version includes in-frame clones alone and lacks a portion of them. Of around 190,000 clones in the sample, roughly 84% were seen once. The sample comprised peripheral blood. These receptors were obtained from a human donor in a cohort sampled during active COVID-19. Both conserved end residues are part of each CDR3. Fields, in order: D gene, V gene, J gene, clone size, CDR3 DNA, CDR3 protein. A D gene is named only where the DNA matches it firmly. The size entry is marked missing in some rows and otherwise reads once, few, many or a size class.

>NA|TRBV4-1|TRBJ1-2|NA
TGCGCCAGCAGCCAAGGTCCAGGGATAGGTGGCTACACCTTC
CASSQGPGIGGYTF
>TRBD1|TRBV10-3|TRBJ2-7|NA
TGTGCCATCAGTCGAGGGACAGGGGGTTACGAGCAGTACTTC
CAISRGTGGYEQYF
>TRBD1|TRBV11-3|TRBJ2-2|few
TGTGCCAGCAGCCCGTATGGACAGGGCTACACCGGGGAGCTGTTTTTT
CASSPYGQGYTGELFF
>TRBD1|TRBV19|TRBJ1-5|NA
TGTGCCAGTAGTTGGCGGGCAGGGACAGCCAGCAATCAGCCCCAGCATTTT
CASSWRAGTASNQPQHF
>TRBD2|TRBV6-5|TRBJ2-2|NA
TGTGCCAGCAGTCCGACGGGACTAGCGGTCGGGGAGCTGTTTTTT
CASSPTGLAVGELFF
>TRBD2|TRBV4-1|TRBJ2-7|NA
TGCGCCAGCAGCCAGGGGACTAAGACAGACTCCCCAATCTCCTACGAGCAGTACTTC
CASSQGTKTDSPISYEQYF
>TRBD2|TRBV11-2|TRBJ2-1|NA
TGTGCCAGCAGCTTCGGGACTAGCCAATACAATGAGCAGTTCTTC
CASSFGTSQYNEQFF
>NA|TRBV10-3|TRBJ1-3|NA
TGTGCCATCGGTACAGGGTCTGGAAACACCATATATTTT
CAIGTGSGNTIYF
>TRBD1|TRBV7-8|TRBJ2-3|NA
TGTGCCAGCAGCTCAGAAAGGGGACAGGACGCAGATACGCAGTATTTT
CASSSERGQDADTQYF
>NA|TRBV28|TRBJ2-5|NA
TGTGCCGCTAAGCGGGAGACCCAGTACTTC
CAAKRETQYF
>NA|TRBV19|TRBJ1-5|few
TGTGCCTGTCGGGGTCGCGGGCCCCAGCATTTT
CACRGRGPQHF
>NA|TRBV21-1|TRBJ2-5|NA
TGTGCCAGCAGCAAGACCGGGACAGGGCTAGTCTCTAGCCAAGAGACCCAGTACTTC
CASSKTGTGLVSSQETQYF
>NA|TRBV10-2|TRBJ2-7|NA
TGCGCCAGCAGTGATCAGGATAACGAGCAGTACTTC
CASSDQDNEQYF
>NA|TRBV4-1|TRBJ2-2|NA
TGCGCCAGCAGCCAGGGACTGTTCGCGAACACCGGGGAGCTGTTTTTT
CASSQGLFANTGELFF
>TRBD2|TRBV15|TRBJ2-1|once
TGTGCCACCAGCAGAGACCGCGGGACTAGCGGAGTTTCCTACAATGAGCAGTTCTTC
CATSRDRGTSGVSYNEQFF
>NA|TRBV27|TRBJ1-6|few
TGTGCCAGCAGGCACGGGAATGGGTCTCCCTCCTATAATTCACCCCTCCACTTT
CASRHGNGSPSYNSPLHF
>NA|TRBV4-1|TRBJ2-2|few
TGCGCCAGCAGCCAAGATAGGAGGGGATCCAACACCGGGGAGCTGTTTTTT
CASSQDRRGSNTGELFF
>TRBD1|TRBV28|TRBJ2-1|once
TGTGCCAGCAAACAGGGGGGCAATGAGCAGTTCTTC
CASKQGGNEQFF
>NA|TRBV7-9|TRBJ1-1|NA
TGTGCCATACCACAGGGCGGGAGGGAAGCTTTCTTT
CAIPQGGREAFF
>TRBD1|TRBV7-7|TRBJ2-1|NA
TGTGCCAGCAGCCCGGGACAGGGGTACAATGAGCAGTTCTTC
CASSPGQGYNEQFF
>NA|TRBV5-6|TRBJ2-7|NA
TGTGCCAGCGCGCCCGGGTCCTCCTACGAGCAGTACTTC
CASAPGSSYEQYF
>NA|TRBV4-1|TRBJ2-5|NA
TGCGCCAGCAGCCCCTGGGCCCCGGTTCGGGAGACCCAGTACTTC
CASSPWAPVRETQYF
>NA|TRBV11-3|TRBJ2-1|NA
TGTGCCAGCAGCACACAAGGAGGGTTCAATGAGCAGTTCTTC
CASSTQGGFNEQFF
>TRBD2|TRBV7-9|TRBJ2-5|NA
TGTGCCAGCAGCTTCGACCGAGGACTAGCGGGAGGAGAGACCCAGTACTTC
CASSFDRGLAGGETQYF
>TRBD2|TRBV3-1/TRBV3-2|TRBJ2-5|NA
TGTGCCAGCAGCCAAAGACCTAGCGGGGGACAACAGACCCAGTACTTC
CASSQRPSGGQQTQYF
>TRBD1|TRBV27|TRBJ1-1|NA
TGTGCCAGCAGTTTGTACTGGGGGCAGGGGGCTACTGAAGCTTTCTTT
CASSLYWGQGATEAFF
>TRBD1|TRBV4-2|TRBJ2-2|NA
TGTGCCAGCAGCCAATTACAGGGGGCGTACACCGGGGAGCTGTTTTTT
CASSQLQGAYTGELFF
>TRBD2|TRBV6-4|TRBJ2-1|NA
TGTGCCAGCAGTGCGCTAGCGGGAGCACACAATGAGCAGTTCTTC
CASSALAGAHNEQFF
>TRBD1|TRBV2|TRBJ1-4|NA
TGTGCCAGCCAGGGGGCGGTAGGGGAAAAACTGTTTTTT
CASQGAVGEKLFF
>TRBD2|TRBV3-1/TRBV3-2|TRBJ2-7|few
TGTGCCAGCAGCCAAGCAGAAGCGGGAGCCTACGAGCAGTACTTC
CASSQAEAGAYEQYF
>NA|TRBV7-2|TRBJ2-2|NA
TGTGCCAGCAGCTTAGGAGGGTGGACAGCTTCGAACACCGGGGAGCTGTTTTTT
CASSLGGWTASNTGELFF
>NA|TRBV7-9|TRBJ1-1|NA
TGTGCCAGCAGCTTAGAATCGGTAGGGAAGGGGATGAACACTGAAGCTTTCTTT
CASSLESVGKGMNTEAFF
>NA|TRBV5-1|TRBJ1-1|once
TGCGCCAGCAGCTTGGCCAGGAACACTGAAGCTTTCTTT
CASSLARNTEAFF
>TRBD2|TRBV4-2|TRBJ2-2|NA
TGTGCCAGCAGCCAGGATGGGACTAGCGGGGGTAACACCGGGGAGCTGTTTTTT
CASSQDGTSGGNTGELFF
>NA|TRBV7-2|TRBJ2-4|NA
TGTGCCAGCAGCCCCACCAGGGGAAAAAACATTCAGTACTTC
CASSPTRGKNIQYF
>NA|TRBV2|TRBJ2-2|NA
TGTGCCAGCAGTGAATCCAGGCGAAGGGGCGGGGAGCTGTTTTTT
CASSESRRRGGELFF
>TRBD2|TRBV27|TRBJ2-7|NA
TGTGCCAGCAGGGACCGACTAGCGGGCAGCTACGAGCAGTACTTC
CASRDRLAGSYEQYF
>TRBD2|TRBV18|TRBJ2-2|NA
TGTGCCAGCTCACCACTCCCGGGACTAGGTGTCGGGGAGCTGTTTTTT
CASSPLPGLGVGELFF
>NA|TRBV4-1|TRBJ2-5|many
TGCGCCAGCAGCCAATGGGGGGGCGAGACCCAGTACTTC
CASSQWGGETQYF
>TRBD1|TRBV5-1|TRBJ2-5|NA
TGCGCCAGCAGCTTCCAACCGACAGGGGGCCAAGAGACCCAGTACTTC
CASSFQPTGGQETQYF
>TRBD2|TRBV20-1|TRBJ2-7|NA
TGCAGTGCTAGTAGGAGGGAGGGCGCCTACGAGCAGTACTTC
CSASRREGAYEQYF
>TRBD1|TRBV5-1|TRBJ1-1|NA
TGCGCCAGCAGCCACCGGGACAGGGACACTGAAGCTTTCTTT
CASSHRDRDTEAFF
>TRBD2|TRBV6-5|TRBJ2-7|NA
TGTGCCAGCTTAGACCTAGCGGGGGGGACCTACGAGCAGTACTTC
CASLDLAGGTYEQYF
>TRBD2|TRBV27|TRBJ2-7|NA
TGTGCCAGCAGTTTAAGAAGGGGGAGGCTAGCGGGGGCCTACGAGCAGTACTTC
CASSLRRGRLAGAYEQYF
>NA|TRBV29-1|TRBJ2-7|NA
TGCAGCGTTGAAGATCGGAGGAACTCCTACGAGCAGTACTTC
CSVEDRRNSYEQYF
>NA|TRBV27|TRBJ1-2|NA
TGTGCCAGCAGTTTGACAGGAAACTATGGCTACACCTTC
CASSLTGNYGYTF
>TRBD2|TRBV29-1|TRBJ2-3|NA
TGCAGCGCCAAGGGAGGGGAAGCACCGACAGATACGCAGTATTTT
CSAKGGEAPTDTQYF
>NA|TRBV4-1|TRBJ1-6|NA
TGCGCCAGCAGCCCCGAGGGGGTGCGGTCACCCCTCCACTTT
CASSPEGVRSPLHF
>TRBD2|TRBV2|TRBJ2-3|NA
TGTGCCAGCAGTGTCGCAATAGGAATAGCGGGAGGGAGAGATACGCAGTATTTT
CASSVAIGIAGGRDTQYF
>NA|TRBV28|TRBJ1-6|NA
TGTGCCAGCAACTTCGAGAGACAATATAATTCACCCCTCCACTTT
CASNFERQYNSPLHF
>NA|TRBV7-2|TRBJ2-1|NA
TGTGCCAGCAGCCTCGACTATACGGTCTACAATGAGCAGTTCTTC
CASSLDYTVYNEQFF
>NA|TRBV19|TRBJ2-1|NA
TGTGCCAGTAGTATTTCTAGCGCAAGCTCCTACAATGAGCAGTTCTTC
CASSISSASSYNEQFF
>NA|TRBV6-1|TRBJ2-3|few
TGTGCCAGCAGTGAAGTACTAAGCATTGGGACAGATACGCAGTATTTT
CASSEVLSIGTDTQYF
>TRBD1|TRBV7-6|TRBJ2-4|NA
TGTGCCAGCAGCCCCCATCCTCGACAGGGGGTCGGAACCAAAAACATTCAGTACTTC
CASSPHPRQGVGTKNIQYF
>TRBD1|TRBV5-8|TRBJ1-5|NA
TGTGCCAGCAGCGATAGGACAGGGGGCGCCTGGCAGCCCCAGCATTTT
CASSDRTGGAWQPQHF